The 8 T cell receptor beta chains below all came from one sample that was sequenced in a study of identical twins. Using its own MiXCR run on the 5' RACE reads, TCRdb lists one record per CDR3 protein. The sample has roughly 1,500,000 distinct CDR3 sequences; about 32% are singletons. Sequencing used cord blood. The receptors here all came from a newborn girl in good health.

The CDR3: CASCPSSGGKNIQYF. For the CDR3, the DNA is TGTGCCAGCTGTCCCAGTAGTGGTGGGAAAAACATTCAGTACTTC. The chain has TRBV2 and TRBJ2-4; no definite D call. The V gene lost 8 bases and the J gene lost 4 bases, with 18 bases spanning the gap. CDR1 is SNHLY and CDR2 is FYNNEI in the germline V gene. This CDR3 comprises 15 residues.

This rearrangement joins TRBV5-1 to TRBJ1-1; 9 bases agree with TRBD1. There are 11 residues in the CDR3. The germline CDR1 and CDR2 sequences are SGHRS and YFSETQ. The V gene end was trimmed by 5 bases and the J gene end by 11 bases; junction bases not matched to a gene: 4. The DNA of the CDR3 is TGCGCCAGCAGTTCCGACAGGGGGGCTTTCTTT. Its translation is CASSSDRGAFF.

V usage is TRBV7-2 and J usage is TRBJ2-4, with 8 bases identical to TRBD2. This CDR3 contains 18 residues. The germline gives CDR1 SGHTA, CDR2 FQGNSA. With 6 bases clipped from V and 5 bases from J, the junction kept 18 bases outside the gene matches. Here the CDR3 DNA reads TGTGCCAGCAGGCTCATTGAACGGGGGGGCCGATCCGAAAACATTCAGTACTTC. It encodes CASRLIERGGRSENIQYF.

This chain joins TRBV12-3 or TRBV12-4 and TRBJ2-5; 8 bases match TRBD2. There are 13 residues in the CDR3. The junction had 10 bases not matched to a gene; V was cut back by 5 bases and J by 11 bases. This CDR3 is CASSAGGGNEQYF. The CDR3 bases are TGTGCCAGCAGTGCGGGGGGTGGTAATGAGCAGTACTTC.

This clonotype was seen only a few times. The chain combines TRBV20-1 with TRBJ2-3; 15 bases align to TRBD2. This CDR3 has 16 residues. In germline, CDR1 is DFQATT, CDR2 SNEGSKA (reference sequence). V lost 3 bases, J lost 9 bases, and 10 bases stayed unmatched. For the CDR3, the DNA is TGCAGTGCTAGCCGCCCTCGGACTAGCGGGAGGGACACGCAGTATTTT. Translation: CSASRPRTSGRDTQYF.

This clonotype was found a few times. The CDR3 DNA reads as TGTGCCAGCAGCCATCGTAGCTGGACAGATACGCAGTATTTT. Its translation: CASSHRSWTDTQYF. The chain recombines TRBV3-1 with TRBJ2-3; no reliable D call. Germline V gene data show CDR1 as LGHDT and CDR2 as YNNKEL (reference sequence). V lost 3 bases and J lost 3, with 10 bases in between. This CDR3 is built from 14 residues.

The rearrangement links TRBV7-9 to TRBJ1-1, with a possible D match to TRBD1 (5 bases). Trimming left V 5 bases short and J 4 bases short, with 14 bases between. CDR1 SEHNR and CDR2 FQNEAQ come from the germline V gene (reference sequence). CDR3 length: 14 amino acids. In nucleotides, the CDR3 is TGTGCCAGCAGCGAGGGACGGTGGAGCACTGAAGCTTTCTTT. Protein sequence: CASSEGRWSTEAFF.

This chain uses TRBV7-2 with TRBJ1-6, with D possibly being TRBD1 (6 bases). V dropped 1 base and J dropped 13 bases, with 14 bases sitting between them. The CDR3 runs 14 residues. The germline V gene encodes CDR1 SGHTA and CDR2 FQGNSA. The DNA of the CDR3 is TGTGCCAGCAGCTTAGTAAATCAGGGGACCCCCCTCCACTTT. Translating gives CASSLVNQGTPLHF.